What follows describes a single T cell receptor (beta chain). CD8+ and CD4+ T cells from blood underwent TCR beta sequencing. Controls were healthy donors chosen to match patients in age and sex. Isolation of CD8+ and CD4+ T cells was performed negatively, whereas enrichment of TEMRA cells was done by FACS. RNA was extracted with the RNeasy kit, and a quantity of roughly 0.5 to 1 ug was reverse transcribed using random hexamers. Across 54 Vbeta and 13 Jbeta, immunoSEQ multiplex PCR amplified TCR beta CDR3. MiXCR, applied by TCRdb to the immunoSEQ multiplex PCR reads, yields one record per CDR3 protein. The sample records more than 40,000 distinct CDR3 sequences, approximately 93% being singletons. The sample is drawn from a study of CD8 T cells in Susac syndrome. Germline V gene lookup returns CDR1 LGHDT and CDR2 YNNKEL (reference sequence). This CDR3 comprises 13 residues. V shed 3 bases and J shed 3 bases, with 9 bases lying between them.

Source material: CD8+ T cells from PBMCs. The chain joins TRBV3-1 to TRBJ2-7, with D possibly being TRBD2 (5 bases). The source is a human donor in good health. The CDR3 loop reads CASSHDGLYEQYF. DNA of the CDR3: TGTGCCAGCAGCCACGACGGACTCTACGAGCAGTACTTC.